Below are 10 T cell receptor beta chains sequenced from a single sample in a study of blood T cell repertoires in COVID-19 (dated by TCRdb to 2020 to 2022). The library came from the immunoSEQ multiplex PCR assay. TCRdb carries this immuneACCESS record with in-frame sequences only. Its versions omit some clonotypes, under half of them owing to an unresolved V gene in the studies checked, with the rest unexplained. The table for this sample lists 80,000 to 100,000 clones; around 90% of them were counted only once. Around 4.2% of the sample lies in the top ten. The sequencing input was peripheral blood. The source is a human donor with COVID-19, enrolled during active disease. The donor label of this sample is uncertain.

J is TRBJ2-1 and V is TRBV2; 8 nucleotides line up with TRBD1. V lost 6 bases to trimming and J lost 8 bases; unmatched junction nucleotides: 12. Per the germline V gene, CDR1 is SNHLY and CDR2 is FYNNEI. This CDR3 has 15 amino acids. The CDR3 region has the DNA TGTGCCAGCAGAACGGGACAGGCCGTGTCGTATGAGCAGTTCTTC. This codes for CASRTGQAVSYEQFF.

The chain joins TRBV6-2 or TRBV6-3 to TRBJ1-1; the D is unclear. CDR1 and CDR2 from the germline V gene are MNHEY and SVGEGT. The CDR3 is 14 residues long. V lost 0 bases to trimming and J lost 4 bases, with 9 bases between them. The DNA of the CDR3 is TGTGCCAGCAGTTACTCGAGATGGAGCACTGAAGCTTTCTTT. It translates to CASSYSRWSTEAFF.

This CDR3 reads CASRQGKRYGYTF. In nucleotides, the CDR3 is TGTGCCAGCCGACAGGGGAAACGCTATGGCTACACCTTC. This chain joins TRBV6-5 and TRBJ1-2; 8 nucleotides line up with TRBD1. This CDR3 is 13 amino acids long. The V and J ends lost 8 bases and 4 bases, in that order; junction bases with no gene match: 6. Per germline, CDR1 MNHEY and CDR2 SVGAGI.

The gene calls are TRBV5-1 and TRBJ2-1, with TRBD1 identical over 11 bases. Germline CDR1 SGHRS, CDR2 YFSETQ. V was pared by 1 base and J by 1 base, with 1 base of the junction left unmatched. The CDR3 sequence is 16 residues long. The CDR3 DNA sequence: TGCGCCAGCAGCTTGAGGGACAGGGGGTCCTACAATGAGCAGTTCTTC. Its translation is CASSLRDRGSYNEQFF.

A few counts support this clone. This sequence joins TRBV14 and TRBJ2-1; 13 bases agree with TRBD2. This CDR3 is built from 18 residues. The junction had 10 bases not matched to a gene; V was cut back by 0 bases and J by 8 bases. Per germline, CDR1 SGHDN and CDR2 FVKESK. CDR3 region: CASSQDLLTSGGAYEQFF. The DNA for the CDR3 is TGTGCCAGCAGCCAAGATCTCCTCACTAGCGGGGGGGCCTATGAGCAGTTCTTC. Full variable domain (missing parts from reference TRBV14 and TRBJ2-1): EAGVTQFPSHSVIEKGQTVTLRCDPISGHDNLYWYRRVMGKEIKFLLHFVKESKQDESGMPNNRFLAERTGGTYSTLKVQPAELEDSGVYFCASSQDLLTSGGAYEQFFGPGTRLTVL.

In nucleotides, the CDR3 is TGTGCCAGCAGCCCCCCCCCGGGACAGGGGCCCGGGGAGCTGTTTTTT. This gives the protein CASSPPPGQGPGELFF. The chain uses TRBV7-9 and TRBJ2-2, with TRBD1 matching 10 bases. V shed 5 bases, J shed 6 bases, and the junction held 9 bases outside the gene matches. This CDR3 is 16 amino acids long. Germline V gives CDR1 SEHNR, CDR2 FQNEAQ (reference sequence).

The rearrangement joins TRBV11-2 to TRBJ1-1, with TRBD1 matching over 7 bases. Germline-derived CDR1 and CDR2 are SGHAT and FQNNGV. There are 15 residues in the CDR3. J was trimmed by 3 bases and V by 5 bases; bases with no gene match: 9. The CDR3 loop reads CASSLRGTADTEAFF. The CDR3 DNA follows: TGTGCCAGCAGCCTGAGAGGGACAGCGGACACTGAAGCTTTCTTT.

This chain connects TRBV29-1 to TRBJ2-5; TRBD1 is a possible D gene (6 bases). V was cut by 6 bases and J by 5 bases, with 16 bases left in between. Germline V gene sequence: CDR1 SQVTM, CDR2 ANQGSEA. CDR3 size: 13 residues. The CDR3 loop reads CSVPLQGAETQYF. CDR3 nucleotides: TGCAGCGTGCCCCTACAGGGTGCGGAGACCCAGTACTTC.

The CDR3, as DNA: TGTGCCACCGCGGGATCCAATGAAAAACTGTTTTTT. Translation gives CATAGSNEKLFF. The chain combines TRBV10-3 with TRBJ1-4; D uncertain. V lost 10 bases and J 5 bases, leaving 11 bases between the germline ends. The V gene's germline CDR1 is ENHRY and CDR2 SYGVKD. The CDR3 runs to 12 residues.

The CDR3 DNA is TGCGCCAGCAGCCAAGAGGGCCCCGGACAGAGCTATGGCTACACCTTC. Translated: CASSQEGPGQSYGYTF. The rearrangement joins TRBV4-1 to TRBJ1-2, with a tentative D call TRBD1 (6 bases). The CDR3 consists of 16 residues. The germline V gene encodes CDR1 MGHRA and CDR2 YSYEKL. V dropped 0 bases and J dropped 4 bases, with 15 bases sitting between them.